One and the same sample provided the 4 T cell receptor beta chains below, sequenced in a study. Via MiXCR, TCRdb re-called the RT-PCR reads, giving one row per CDR3 protein. The repertoire holds thousands of distinct CDR3 sequences, 91% seen once, with 6.5% to 9% in the top ten. Sequenced material: memory CD4+ T cells from blood. All receptors come from a female donor in good health, serving as a healthy control.

A word on this clonotype: With the library built for alpha chains, this beta chain is off target and its frequency is not meaningful. The gene calls are TRBV29-1 and TRBJ1-3; D is possibly TRBD1 (6 bases). This CDR3 comprises 12 residues. Germline V gives CDR1 SQVTM, CDR2 ANQGSEA. V lost 6 bases, J lost 0 bases, and 6 bases lay in between. For the CDR3, the DNA is TGCAGCGTGGACAGCTCTGGAAACACCATATATTTT. Protein sequence: CSVDSSGNTIYF. Looking up the rest from reference TRBV29-1 and TRBJ1-3 gives the full variable domain: SAVISQKPSRDICQRGTSLTIQCQVDSQVTMMFWYRQQPGQSLTLIATANQGSEATYESGFVIDKFPISRPNLTFSTLTVSNMSPEDSSIYLCSVDSSGNTIYFGEGSWLTVV.

As for this clonotype: This beta chain is an off-target read within a library intended for alpha chains, so its frequency means little. V usage is TRBV12-3 or TRBV12-4 and J usage is TRBJ1-5, with D maybe TRBD1 (6 bases). Trimming took off 6 bases at V and 5 bases at J, with 14 bases between the two ends. The CDR3 totals 14 residues. CDR3 residues: CASSKGGGDQPQHF. CDR3 sequence (DNA): TGTGCCAGCAGCAAAGGGGGTGGGGATCAGCCCCAGCATTTT.

This clonotype was seen more than once but under ten times. This beta chain was picked up by a library intended for alpha chains and is off target, so its count carries little meaning. The V call is TRBV5-1, the J call TRBJ1-1; D remains ambiguous. The germline V and J ends were trimmed by 6 bases and 0 bases, with 9 bases remaining between them. Germline assignment: CDR1 SGHRS and CDR2 YFSETQ. The CDR3 has 13 amino acids. The CDR3 coding sequence is TGCGCCAGCAACGATCTTATGAACACTGAAGCTTTCTTT. It yields the protein CASNDLMNTEAFF.

This clonotype was recorded once. This beta chain is an off-target read within a library intended for alpha chains, so its frequency means little. This chain uses TRBV7-2 with TRBJ1-6; D unresolved. V shed 7 bases and J shed 9 bases, with 10 bases lying between them. This CDR3 has 12 amino acids. Germline-derived CDR1 and CDR2 are SGHTA and FQGNSA. The CDR3 coding sequence is TGTGCCAGCACCGTTACGGGTTCACCCCTCCACTTT. Translating it yields CASTVTGSPLHF.